The 9 T cell receptor beta chains presented below share a single source sample, sequenced in a study of OX40 agonist ivuxolimab in advanced cancers. Profiling relied on immunoSEQ multiplex PCR, and the TCRdb table lists in-frame clones only, not all of them. Of 70,000 to 95,000 clones listed, around 83% are singletons. Sequencing was performed on CD4+ or CD8+ T cells sorted from blood, taken in a trial of the OX40 agonist ivuxolimab. Receptor source: an adult with an advanced solid tumor such as melanoma, head and neck, liver or kidney cancer.

V usage is TRBV7-9 and J usage is TRBJ2-3; 10 nucleotides line up with TRBD2. This CDR3 spans 14 amino acids. The V and J ends lost 4 bases and 5 bases, in that order; junction bases with no gene match: 3. Per the germline V gene, CDR1 is SEHNR and CDR2 is FQNEAQ (reference sequence). The CDR3 spells CASSSGLAIDTQYF. CDR3 in DNA: TGTGCCAGCAGCTCGGGACTAGCGATAGATACGCAGTATTTT.

This sequence joins TRBV5-1 and TRBJ1-2, with 10 bases fitting TRBD1. After removal of 2 bases from V and 3 bases from J, the junction contained 10 bases not matched to a gene. Germline V gene data show CDR1 as SGHRS and CDR2 as YFSETQ. The CDR3 length is 17 residues. The CDR3 region is CASSLPGTGVGDYGYTF. The CDR3 coding sequence is TGCGCCAGCAGCTTACCGGGGACAGGGGTTGGGGACTATGGCTACACCTTC.

The V call is TRBV5-6, the J call TRBJ1-4; TRBD1 matches 7 bases. Per germline, CDR1 SGHDT and CDR2 YYEEEE. This CDR3 has 17 residues. The ends lost 6 bases at V and 8 bases at J; junction bases unmatched: 19. The CDR3 protein is CASTRMGGGASGEKLFF. The CDR3 nucleotides are TGTGCCAGCACAAGGATGGGAGGGGGCGCTTCCGGCGAAAAACTGTTTTTT.

The chain has TRBV21-1 and TRBJ2-7. TRBV21-1 is a pseudogene locus. This CDR3 spans 14 amino acids. For the CDR3, the DNA is TGTGCCAGCAGACCGACCTACGTCCGCTACGAGCAGTACTTC. This encodes CASRPTYVRYEQYF.

The chain recombines TRBV6-5 with TRBJ1-1; the D gene is possibly TRBD1 (6 bases). From germline, CDR1 is MNHEY and CDR2 SVGAGI. The CDR3 extends over 15 amino acids. Trimming left V 4 bases short and J 4 bases short, with 16 bases between. CDR3 residues: CASSFGGAQSTEAFF. CDR3 DNA: TGTGCCAGCAGTTTCGGGGGGGCGCAGTCCACTGAAGCTTTCTTT.

The CDR3: CASSPRTAENTEAFF. The CDR3 DNA reads as TGTGCCAGCAGCCCGAGGACGGCGGAGAACACTGAAGCTTTCTTT. The chain recombines TRBV7-6 with TRBJ1-1; D not certain. The germline CDR1 and CDR2 sequences are SGHVS and FNYEAQ. This CDR3 has 15 residues. V was cut by 5 bases and J by 1 base, with 14 bases left in between.

J is TRBJ2-1 and V is TRBV7-2; weak D call: TRBD2 (5 bases). Germline values: CDR1 SGHTA, CDR2 FQGNSA. CDR3 length equals 14 residues. V was pared by 6 bases and J by 4 bases, with 13 bases between. The CDR3 region is CASSKPSSYNEQFF. CDR3 nucleotides: TGTGCCAGCAGTAAACCTAGCTCATACAATGAGCAGTTCTTC.

Note on this clone: Germline is not matched at one junction end, which may reflect a read error. The chain employs TRBV20-1 and TRBJ1-4; D unclear. Germline V CDR1 and CDR2: DFQATT, SNEGSKA (reference sequence). This CDR3 region has 11 residues. This CDR3 is CSARANEKLFF. CDR3 in DNA: TGCAGTGCCAGAGCAAATGAAAAACTGTTTTTT.

The chain combines TRBV6-1 with TRBJ1-6, with D possibly TRBD1 on 6 matching bases. Per the germline V gene, CDR1 is MNHNS and CDR2 is SASEGT. The CDR3 runs to 15 residues. V shed 5 bases and J shed 6 bases, with 14 bases lying between them. The CDR3 loop reads CASSSEPGVNSPLHF. The CDR3 nucleotides are TGTGCCAGCAGTTCGGAGCCAGGGGTTAATTCACCCCTCCACTTT.